Below, 17 T cell receptor beta chains from the same sample are listed, as sequenced in a study of shared clonotypes between healthy human individuals. Assay: immunoSEQ multiplex PCR; the TCRdb copy retains only in-frame clones and omits some. The sample gives a few hundred thousand clones, roughly 97% of which show up once; around 0.06% is in the top ten. Sequencing was performed on naive CD4+ T cells sorted from blood. As to subset: CD45RA+ positively selected. The receptors originated from a woman aged 30 to 39 in good health.

Points on this clone: The sample has other DNA sequences that encode this CDR3 too. The rearrangement uses TRBV27 and TRBJ2-2; tentative D call: TRBD1 (5 bases). Germline-derived CDR1 and CDR2 are MNHEY and SMNVEV (reference sequence). This CDR3 spans 14 amino acids. Trimming removed 0 bases from V and 5 bases from J, with 7 bases in between. CDR3 nucleotide sequence: TGTGCCAGCAGTTTATCAAGGGGAACCGGGGAGCTGTTTTTT. This sequence encodes CASSLSRGTGELFF.

This clone came up once. The chain combines TRBV27 with TRBJ2-7, with 11 bases identical to TRBD2. Germline V gives CDR1 MNHEY, CDR2 SMNVEV (reference sequence). V gave up 10 bases and J gave up 5 bases; unmatched junction bases: 19. The length of the CDR3 is 17 residues. The CDR3 spells CAILPFRWLAGGHEQYF. The CDR3 bases are TGTGCCATCCTCCCCTTTAGGTGGTTAGCGGGAGGGCACGAGCAGTACTTC.

The chain combines TRBV11-2 with TRBJ2-7; 7 bases align to TRBD1. After removal of 5 bases from V and 0 bases from J, the junction contained 7 bases not matched to a gene. This CDR3 spans 15 amino acids. Germline V gene lookup returns CDR1 SGHAT and CDR2 FQNNGV. CDR3 in DNA: TGTGCCAGCAGCCCCGGGACAGTGGACTCCTACGAGCAGTACTTC. The encoded protein is CASSPGTVDSYEQYF. The full variable domain, completed using reference TRBV11-2 and TRBJ2-7, is EAGVAQSPRYKIIEKRQSVAFWCNPISGHATLYWYQQILGQGPKLLIQFQNNGVVDDSQLPKDRFSAERLKGVDSTLKIQPAKLEDSAVYLCASSPGTVDSYEQYFGPGTRLTVT.

This clone was detected once. The chain employs TRBV28 and TRBJ1-2; D unclear. Trimming stripped 5 bases from V and 5 bases from J, with 12 bases between. Germline CDR1 reads MDHEN; CDR2 reads SYDVKM. The CDR3 is made up of 13 amino acids. The CDR3 spells CASSPPGFYGYTF. CDR3 nucleotide sequence: TGTGCCAGCAGTCCCCCGGGGTTTTATGGCTACACCTTC.

Comments on this clone: The sample contains more than one DNA sequence encoding this CDR3. The chain combines TRBV2 with TRBJ2-2, with 7 bases that match TRBD1. In germline, CDR1 is SNHLY, CDR2 FYNNEI. The length of the CDR3 is 13 residues. With 6 bases clipped from V and 5 bases from J, the junction kept 3 bases outside the gene matches. The CDR3 loop reads CASRAGGTGELFF. The CDR3, as DNA: TGTGCCAGCAGGGCAGGGGGTACCGGGGAGCTGTTTTTT.

On this clone itself: Other DNA sequences in the same sample also yield this CDR3. CDR3 in amino acids: CASSFRGSSYEQYF. DNA for the CDR3: TGTGCCAGCAGTTTCCGGGGAAGCTCCTACGAGCAGTACTTC. The rearrangement joins TRBV28 to TRBJ2-7, with D perhaps TRBD2 (5 bases). V was cut by 3 bases and J by 0 bases, with 9 bases left in between. The CDR3 sequence is 14 residues long. Germline V gives CDR1 MDHEN, CDR2 SYDVKM.

The genes are TRBV15 and TRBJ1-5; D is possibly TRBD1 (6 bases). The CDR3 runs to 16 residues. V was cut by 0 bases and J by 5 bases, with 14 bases left in between. The germline CDR1 and CDR2 sequences are LNHNV and YYDKDF (reference sequence). The CDR3 spells CATSRDRAAGDQPQHF. CDR3 DNA sequence: TGTGCCACCAGCAGAGATAGGGCAGCAGGGGATCAGCCCCAGCATTTT.

The chain links TRBV14 to TRBJ1-1; possible D gene TRBD1, 6 bases. CDR3 length: 15 amino acids. V was shortened by 1 base and J by 4 bases, with 13 bases between the two germline ends. Germline values: CDR1 SGHDN, CDR2 FVKESK. The CDR3 bases are TGTGCCAGCAGCCAAGGGAGTGTGGGGGCCACTGAAGCTTTCTTT. As protein: CASSQGSVGATEAFF.

The chain carries TRBV11-3 and TRBJ2-3; 12 bases map to TRBD2. Per germline, CDR1 SGHNT and CDR2 YENEEA. Trimming at V came to 4 bases and at J to 0 bases, leaving 2 bases not matched to a gene. The CDR3 length is 16 residues. This CDR3 is CASSYGTSGSTDTQYF. DNA of the CDR3: TGTGCCAGCAGCTACGGGACTAGCGGGAGCACAGATACGCAGTATTTT.

The chain combines TRBV4-1 with TRBJ1-1, with D uncertain. The germline CDR1 and CDR2 sequences are MGHRA and YSYEKL. The CDR3 runs 15 residues. Trimming took 1 base from V and 1 from J, leaving 10 bases between them. The CDR3 nucleotides are TGCGCCAGCAGCCAAGCACAAACCGGGAACACTGAAGCTTTCTTT. Its protein product is CASSQAQTGNTEAFF.

This sequence joins TRBV4-1 and TRBJ1-4, with unresolved D. Per germline, CDR1 MGHRA and CDR2 YSYEKL. CDR3 length: 14 amino acids. Trimming cost V 4 bases and J 0 bases, with 6 bases left between them. CDR3 sequence (DNA): TGCGCCAGCAGCCTCACAGCAACTAATGAAAAACTGTTTTTT. The encoded protein is CASSLTATNEKLFF.

This CDR3 is CSASLTNEQYF. The CDR3 region has the DNA TGCAGCGCCAGCCTGACAAACGAGCAGTACTTC. The rearrangement uses TRBV29-1 and TRBJ2-7; no reliable D call. Trimming removed 7 bases at V and 5 bases at J, with 12 bases between. This CDR3 comprises 11 residues. Per germline, CDR1 SQVTM and CDR2 ANQGSEA.

This chain connects TRBV5-6 to TRBJ2-7, with D unclear. Trimming stripped 6 bases from V and 2 bases from J, with 15 bases between. CDR3 length: 14 residues. Germline CDR1 is SGHDT and CDR2 is YYEEEE. For the CDR3, the DNA is TGTGCCAGCATCTATCTCGGTCAAGCCTACGAGCAGTACTTC. Its translation is CASIYLGQAYEQYF.

V usage is TRBV19 and J usage is TRBJ2-7; perhaps TRBD2 as D (6 bases). Germline V CDR1 and CDR2: LNHDA, SQIVND (reference sequence). This CDR3 comprises 16 residues. V lost 3 bases to trimming and J lost 1 base, with 16 bases between them. The DNA for the CDR3 is TGTGCCAGTAGTATTTCGGGCGGGATTAGTTCCTACGAGCAGTACTTC. This encodes CASSISGGISSYEQYF.

The rearrangement joins TRBV27 to TRBJ2-3, with 7 bases lining up with TRBD2. The CDR3 totals 14 residues. CDR1 and CDR2 (germline): MNHEY, SMNVEV (reference sequence). The junction had 2 bases not matched to a gene; V was cut back by 5 bases and J by 0 bases. The CDR3 loop reads CASSNGRSTDTQYF. The CDR3 bases are TGTGCCAGCAGTAACGGGAGGAGCACAGATACGCAGTATTTT.

The chain carries TRBV6-5 and TRBJ2-1; D unclear. This CDR3 comprises 12 residues. Germline CDR1 and CDR2: MNHEY and SVGAGI. Trimming pared 4 bases from V and 7 bases from J, leaving 8 bases between. The CDR3 nucleotides read TGTGCCAGCAGTTCCAGGAGAAATGAGCAGTTCTTC. Translated, it gives CASSSRRNEQFF.

This rearrangement joins TRBV15 to TRBJ2-2; D remains ambiguous. V dropped 0 bases and J dropped 6 bases, with 17 bases sitting between them. CDR1 is LNHNV and CDR2 is YYDKDF in the germline V gene (reference sequence). The CDR3 is 17 amino acids. The CDR3: CATSREPPPQKAGELFF. The CDR3 DNA reads TGTGCCACCAGCAGAGAGCCCCCTCCCCAAAAGGCCGGGGAGCTGTTTTTT.